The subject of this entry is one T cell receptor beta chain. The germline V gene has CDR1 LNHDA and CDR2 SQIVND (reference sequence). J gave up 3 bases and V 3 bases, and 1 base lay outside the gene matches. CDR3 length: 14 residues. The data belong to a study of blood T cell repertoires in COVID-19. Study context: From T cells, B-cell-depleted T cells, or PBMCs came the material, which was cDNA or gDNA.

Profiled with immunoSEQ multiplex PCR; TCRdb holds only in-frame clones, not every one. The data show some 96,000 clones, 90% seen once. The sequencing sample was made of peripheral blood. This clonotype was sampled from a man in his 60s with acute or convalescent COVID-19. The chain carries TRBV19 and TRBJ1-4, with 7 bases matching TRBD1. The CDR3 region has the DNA TGTGCCAGTAGTATCACAGGGGCTAATGAAAAACTGTTTTTT. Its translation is CASSITGANEKLFF.